This TCR beta chain was sequenced in a study of blood T cell repertoires in COVID-19. As for the study in general: From T cells, B-cell-depleted T cells, or PBMCs came the material, which was cDNA or gDNA.

This table comes from immunoSEQ multiplex PCR, and its TCRdb copy is limited to in-frame clones, with some not included. The sample carries 70,000 or so clones, around four fifths recorded once. The receptor was derived from a man aged 55 to 69 with COVID-19, enrolled during active disease. Specimen: peripheral blood.

CDR3 sequence: CASRPESPGELFF. The CDR3 coding sequence is TGCGCCAGCAGACCGGAGAGTCCCGGGGAGCTGTTTTTT. This rearrangement joins TRBV5-1 to TRBJ2-2; D not certain. Trimming took off 5 bases at V and 6 bases at J, with 11 bases between the two ends. The germline CDR1 and CDR2 sequences are SGHRS and YFSETQ. The CDR3 is made up of 13 amino acids. The full variable domain, completed using reference TRBV5-1 and TRBJ2-2, is KAGVTQTPRYLIKTRGQQVTLSCSPISGHRSVSWYQQTPGQGLQFLFEYFSETQRNKGNFPGRFSGRQFSNSRSEMNVSTLELGDSALYLCASRPESPGELFFGEGSRLTVL.